The 23 T cell receptor beta chains below were found in one sample sequenced in a study of memory CD4+ T cells and cytomegalovirus serostatus. The sort gate was single viable CD3+CD4+CD8-CD45RO+ cells for memory CD4+ T cells. Sequencing used immunoSEQ multiplex PCR; TCRdb keeps in-frame clones, though not all of them. This sample yields approximately 40,000 clones, of which just over 75% are seen a single time; 1.5% to 2% belongs to the top ten. Sequenced: memory CD4+ T cells from blood. These receptor sequences come from an adult in good health and CMV-seronegative.

This chain connects TRBV10-2 to TRBJ2-5; TRBD1 matches 8 bases. Germline trimming cut 8 bases from V and 5 bases from J; bases unmatched to any gene: 7. Germline loops: CDR1 WSHSY, CDR2 SAAADI. This CDR3 is built from 13 residues. This CDR3 reads CASGGRGRETQYF. CDR3 bases: TGCGCCAGCGGGGGCAGGGGGCGTGAGACCCAGTACTTC.

The chain uses TRBV28 and TRBJ1-6, with 7 positions matching TRBD1. Trimming removed 6 bases from V and 8 bases from J; junction bases left unmatched: 7. Germline V lookup: CDR1 MDHEN, CDR2 SYDVKM. The length of the CDR3 is 14 residues. As DNA, the CDR3 is TGTGCCAGCAGGTCCGGGACAGATTATTCACCCCTCCACTTT. As protein: CASRSGTDYSPLHF.

CDR3 sequence: CASRGDEYGYTF. The CDR3 nucleotides are TGTGCCAGCAGGGGCGACGAATATGGCTACACCTTC. V and J are TRBV2 and TRBJ1-2; D remains unclear. This CDR3 is built from 12 residues. V lost 6 bases to trimming and J lost 5 bases, with 10 bases between them. Germline V gene lookup returns CDR1 SNHLY and CDR2 FYNNEI.

V usage is TRBV7-9 and J usage is TRBJ1-4, with unresolved D. Germline-derived CDR1 and CDR2 are SEHNR and FQNEAQ (reference sequence). CDR3 length: 14 amino acids. Trimming removed 5 bases at V and 7 bases at J, with 14 bases between. CDR3 in DNA: TGTGCCAGCAGCCTCGTAGAGGGAGGTGAAAAACTGTTTTTT. Translation: CASSLVEGGEKLFF.

V gene TRBV7-9 combines with J gene TRBJ2-2; tentatively, D is TRBD1 (6 bases). This CDR3 is 15 amino acids long. Germline V CDR1 and CDR2: SEHNR, FQNEAQ (reference sequence). With 4 bases removed from V and 4 bases from J, the gap between germline ends came to 13 bases. The chain's CDR3 is CASSSQGMGTGELFF. CDR3 in DNA: TGTGCCAGCAGCTCGCAGGGGATGGGCACCGGGGAGCTGTTTTTT.

This chain uses TRBV2 with TRBJ1-5; D is possibly TRBD1 (6 bases). Germline CDR1 is SNHLY and CDR2 is FYNNEI. The germline V and J ends were trimmed by 10 bases and 7 bases, with 17 bases remaining between them. This CDR3 contains 13 residues. The CDR3 here is CAIAGGPGQPQHF. CDR3 in DNA: TGTGCCATCGCGGGGGGGCCGGGACAGCCCCAGCATTTT.

The table lists this clone with a count of one. The junction does not match germline at one end; this may be a read error. The chain is built from TRBV11-2 and TRBJ2-1, with 7 nucleotides matching TRBD1. Germline V gene data show CDR1 as SGHAT and CDR2 as FQNNGV. This CDR3 comprises 15 residues. The CDR3, as DNA: TGTGTCAGCAGTCAAACAGGGGATCTATACAATGAGCAGTTCTTC. As protein: CVSSQTGDLYNEQFF. The full variable domain, with the rest looked up from reference TRBV11-2 and TRBJ2-1, is EAGVAQSPRYKIIEKRQSVAFWCNPISGHATLYWYQQILGQGPKLLIQFQNNGVVDDSQLPKDRFSAERLKGVDSTLKIQPAKLEDSAVYLCVSSQTGDLYNEQFFGPGTRLTVL.

V gene TRBV19 combines with J gene TRBJ1-1, with D tentatively TRBD1 (5 bases). This CDR3 is 13 amino acids long. Germline loops: CDR1 LNHDA, CDR2 SQIVND (reference sequence). V dropped 9 bases and J dropped 0 bases, with 11 bases sitting between them. Here the CDR3 reads CASLGGLNTEAFF. In DNA, the CDR3 is TGTGCCAGCCTCGGGGGATTGAACACTGAAGCTTTCTTT.

The J gene is TRBJ2-3, the V gene TRBV18; TRBD1 matches 9 bases. The CDR3 extends over 16 amino acids. Trimming took 5 bases from V and 6 from J; bases not matched to a gene: 12. CDR1 and CDR2 (germline): KGHSH, LQKENI. The CDR3 region has the DNA TGTGCCAGCTCATATCGGACAGGGGTCATAGGGGATACGCAGTATTTT. This codes for CASSYRTGVIGDTQYF.

The chain couples TRBV11-2 to TRBJ1-4, with 8 bases fitting TRBD1. The V segment lost 5 bases and the J segment 7 bases; nucleotides outside the gene matches: 9. Germline lookup yields CDR1 SGHAT and CDR2 FQNNGV. The CDR3 runs to 15 residues. CDR3 sequence reads: CASSLDRGFSEKLFF. The DNA of the CDR3 is TGTGCCAGCAGCCTCGACAGGGGTTTTAGTGAAAAACTGTTTTTT.

The chain recombines TRBV7-8 with TRBJ1-3; D remains unclear. V was pared by 5 bases and J by 0 bases, with 8 bases between. CDR3 size: 14 residues. Germline CDR1 is SGHVS and CDR2 is FQNEAQ. CDR3 sequence: CASSPSPSGNTIYF. In nucleotides, the CDR3 is TGTGCCAGCAGCCCCAGTCCCTCTGGAAACACCATATATTTT.

The genes are TRBV5-1 and TRBJ1-1; perhaps TRBD1 as D (5 bases). V dropped 0 bases and J dropped 2 bases, with 8 bases sitting between them. From germline, CDR1 is SGHRS and CDR2 YFSETQ. This CDR3 is built from 14 residues. This CDR3 is CASSLDRPNTEAFF. The DNA of the CDR3 is TGCGCCAGCAGCTTGGACAGGCCCAACACTGAAGCTTTCTTT.

The CDR3 reads CASSQAGRTARDTEAFF. The CDR3, as DNA: TGCGCCAGCAGCCAAGCGGGGAGGACAGCTAGGGACACTGAAGCTTTCTTT. The V call is TRBV4-1, the J call TRBJ1-1; possibly TRBD1 for D (6 bases). CDR3 length: 17 residues. The V end lost 1 base, the J end lost 3 bases, and 18 bases lay between the germline ends. The germline gives CDR1 MGHRA, CDR2 YSYEKL.

The chain is built from TRBV28 and TRBJ2-7, with no clear D. V lost 3 bases, J lost 6 bases, and 21 bases lay in between. Germline V gene data show CDR1 as MDHEN and CDR2 as SYDVKM. The CDR3 has 16 residues. CDR3: CASSFPRVSSVSEQYF. The DNA for the CDR3 is TGTGCCAGCAGTTTCCCTCGGGTCTCCTCAGTGAGCGAGCAGTACTTC.

The rearrangement uses TRBV10-2 and TRBJ1-5, with 7 bases matching TRBD1. Germline V gene sequence: CDR1 WSHSY, CDR2 SAAADI. The J segment lost 4 bases and the V segment lost 7 bases, leaving 4 bases of the junction unmatched. The CDR3 extends over 13 amino acids. As DNA, the CDR3 is TGCGCCAGCACACCGACAGGGAATCAGCCCCAGCATTTT. As protein: CASTPTGNQPQHF.

This clone was observed a few times. The chain has TRBV27 and TRBJ2-2; 7 bases match TRBD1. Germline V gene data show CDR1 as MNHEY and CDR2 as SMNVEV (reference sequence). The V and J ends lost 6 bases and 4 bases, in that order; junction bases with no gene match: 5. CDR3 length equals 14 residues. The CDR3 sequence: CASRRQGVTGELFF. Written as DNA, the CDR3 is TGTGCCAGCAGGCGACAGGGAGTCACCGGGGAGCTGTTTTTT.

This clone was counted once. For the CDR3, the DNA is TGTGCCAGCTCACCACCGAAAGGGACAGGTACCTCCTACGAGCAGTACTTC. It specifies CASSPPKGTGTSYEQYF. V gene TRBV18 combines with J gene TRBJ2-7, with 8 nucleotides matching TRBD1. The CDR3 extends over 17 amino acids. Germline CDR1 and CDR2: KGHSH and LQKENI. V lost 0 bases, J lost 0 bases, and 7 bases stayed unmatched.

J is TRBJ2-7 and V is TRBV11-2; D perhaps matches TRBD1 (7 bases). The germline V gene has CDR1 SGHAT and CDR2 FQNNGV. V lost 3 bases to trimming and J lost 0 bases, with 12 bases between them. CDR3 length: 15 residues. The CDR3 protein is CASSFGGTVSYEQYF. In DNA, the CDR3 is TGTGCCAGCAGCTTTGGAGGGACAGTCTCCTACGAGCAGTACTTC.

This chain uses TRBV7-2 with TRBJ2-2, with D hard to call. Between the trimmed V and J ends, which lost 5 bases and 7 bases, there was a span of 11 bases. This CDR3 is 13 amino acids long. Germline V lookup: CDR1 SGHTA, CDR2 FQGNSA. The CDR3 loop is CASSEYVIGELFF. CDR3 DNA: TGTGCCAGCAGCGAATACGTAATCGGGGAGCTGTTTTTT.

The chain couples TRBV19 to TRBJ1-6; TRBD1 matches at 9 bases. Trimming took 5 bases from V and 8 from J; bases not matched to a gene: 4. The CDR3 consists of 14 residues. Germline values: CDR1 LNHDA, CDR2 SQIVND (reference sequence). Written as DNA, the CDR3 is TGTGCCAGTAGTGCCGGACAGGGGTATTCACCCCTCCACTTT. This gives the protein CASSAGQGYSPLHF.

The chain links TRBV7-9 to TRBJ2-3; 7 nucleotides match TRBD1. There are 18 residues in the CDR3. Per germline, CDR1 SEHNR and CDR2 FQNEAQ (reference sequence). The ends lost 4 bases at V and 0 bases at J; junction bases unmatched: 13. Here the CDR3 reads CASSSAIGGLESTDTQYF. In DNA, the CDR3 is TGTGCCAGCAGCTCCGCTATAGGGGGCCTGGAGAGCACAGATACGCAGTATTTT.

The gene calls are TRBV7-8 and TRBJ2-2; a weak D match, TRBD2 (5 bases). This CDR3 region has 14 residues. CDR1 is SGHVS and CDR2 is FQNEAQ in the germline V gene. Deletions cut 6 bases from V and 0 bases from J, with 8 bases between. The CDR3 coding sequence is TGTGCCAGCAGGCGGACTGCGAACACCGGGGAGCTGTTTTTT. This sequence encodes CASRRTANTGELFF.

V usage is TRBV6-6 and J usage is TRBJ2-2; 9 nucleotides match TRBD1. V was clipped by 2 bases and J by 7 bases; unmatched bases: 5. The CDR3 runs 15 residues. Germline CDR1 and CDR2: MNHNY and SVGAGI (reference sequence). The DNA of the CDR3 is TGTGCCAGCAGTTACAACAGGGGGCGCGACGGGGAGCTGTTTTTT. Amino acid sequence: CASSYNRGRDGELFF.